Following are 26 T cell receptor beta chains from one sample sequenced in a study of T cell changes during pregnancy in multiple sclerosis. Only in-frame clones appear in the TCRdb table, and some are missing; sequencing was by immunoSEQ multiplex PCR. The sample consists of roughly 110,000 clones, around 93% of them appearing once. Sequenced here: peripheral blood, sampled in the third trimester of pregnancy. The origin of the receptors is a female donor in good health, enrolled as a control in a pregnancy study.

V gene TRBV6-6 combines with J gene TRBJ1-1; possible D gene TRBD1, 5 bases. Per the germline V gene, CDR1 is MNHNY and CDR2 is SVGAGI (reference sequence). V shed 2 bases and J shed 0 bases, with 7 bases lying between them. CDR3 size: 14 residues. The DNA for the CDR3 is TGTGCCAGCAGTTACCGGGGGGTGAACACTGAAGCTTTCTTT. It encodes CASSYRGVNTEAFF.

The chain combines TRBV11-3 with TRBJ1-3; 8 positions match TRBD1. Germline CDR1 reads SGHNT; CDR2 reads YENEEA. The CDR3 sequence is 15 residues long. The V gene end was trimmed by 6 bases and the J gene end by 0 bases; junction bases not matched to a gene: 4. The CDR3 sequence: CASRQGGTSGNTIYF. The CDR3 DNA reads as TGTGCCAGCAGACAGGGGGGTACCTCTGGAAACACCATATATTTT.

This clone was recorded once. The genes are TRBV5-5 and TRBJ1-4, with 10 bases matching TRBD1. With 4 bases clipped from V and 7 bases from J, the junction kept 7 bases outside the gene matches. CDR1 is SGHKS, CDR2 YYEKEE, per germline (reference sequence). CDR3 size: 15 residues. DNA of the CDR3: TGTGCCAGCAGCCCCGAGACAGGGGGCGGTGAAAAACTGTTTTTT. It specifies CASSPETGGGEKLFF.

This clone turned up a few times. The rearrangement uses TRBV4-2 and TRBJ1-1; 7 nucleotides line up with TRBD1. Germline CDR1 is LGHNA and CDR2 is YNFKEQ. The trim removed 0 bases at V and 10 bases at J, leaving 14 bases unmatched. This CDR3 has 16 amino acids. The CDR3 DNA follows: TGTGCCAGCAGCCAAGATTTAGTGCGACAGGGAATGTCAGCTTTCTTT. It is translated as CASSQDLVRQGMSAFF.

The chain joins TRBV11-3 to TRBJ2-7; 9 bases match TRBD1. The V segment lost 3 bases and the J segment 1 base; nucleotides outside the gene matches: 4. The length of the CDR3 is 15 residues. The germline V gene encodes CDR1 SGHNT and CDR2 YENEEA. The CDR3 region has the DNA TGTGCCAGCAGCTTCTCAGGACAGGGGTCCTACGAGCAGTACTTC. Its translation is CASSFSGQGSYEQYF. Variable domain in full (rest from reference TRBV11-3 and TRBJ2-7): EAGVVQSPRYKIIEKKQPVAFWCNPISGHNTLYWYLQNLGQGPELLIRYENEEAVDDSQLPKDRFSAERLKGVDSTLKIQPAELGDSAVYLCASSFSGQGSYEQYFGPGTRLTVT.

The chain is built from TRBV9 and TRBJ1-1; weak D call: TRBD1 (5 bases). V lost 0 bases and J lost 6, with 9 bases in between. The length of the CDR3 is 13 residues. From germline, CDR1 is SGDLS and CDR2 YYNGEE. The CDR3 DNA reads TGTGCCAGCAGCGTAGCTTCAGGGCCTGAAGCTTTCTTT. It is translated as CASSVASGPEAFF.

The J gene is TRBJ2-7, the V gene TRBV19, with 10 bases lining up with TRBD1. The V and J ends lost 4 bases and 1 base, in that order; junction bases with no gene match: 1. Germline V CDR1 and CDR2: LNHDA, SQIVND (reference sequence). The CDR3 covers 14 residues. CDR3 in DNA: TGTGCCAGTAGTACGGACAGGGGGTCCTACGAGCAGTACTTC. Its translation is CASSTDRGSYEQYF.

J is TRBJ2-1 and V is TRBV4-3, with 7 bases matching TRBD1. CDR1 and CDR2 (germline): LGHNA, YSLEER. Germline trimming cut 1 base from V and 4 bases from J; bases unmatched to any gene: 13. This CDR3 region has 18 residues. The chain's CDR3 is CASSQGNLGQASYNEQFF. DNA of the CDR3: TGCGCCAGCAGCCAAGGCAATCTCGGACAGGCCTCGTACAATGAGCAGTTCTTC.

This chain connects TRBV7-3 to TRBJ2-5; 15 nucleotides line up with TRBD2. The V and J ends lost 2 bases and 5 bases, in that order; junction bases with no gene match: 3. Germline V gene sequence: CDR1 SGHTA, CDR2 FQGTGA. This CDR3 is built from 16 residues. In nucleotides, the CDR3 is TGTGCCAGCAGCTTAGGGACTAGCGGGGGGTTGGAGACCCAGTACTTC. This sequence encodes CASSLGTSGGLETQYF.

The chain is built from TRBV7-9 and TRBJ1-4, with D possibly being TRBD1 (6 bases). The ends were cut back, 5 bases at V and 4 bases at J, with 14 bases in the middle. The CDR3 totals 15 residues. From germline, CDR1 is SEHNR and CDR2 FQNEAQ (reference sequence). DNA for the CDR3: TGTGCCAGCAGCCCCACAGGGAGTGATAATGAAAAACTGTTTTTT. Its translation is CASSPTGSDNEKLFF.

The rearrangement joins TRBV5-4 to TRBJ2-5; tentative D call: TRBD1 (5 bases). This CDR3 has 13 amino acids. The germline V and J ends were trimmed by 4 bases and 1 base, with 8 bases remaining between them. Germline CDR1 reads SGHNT; CDR2 reads YYREEE (reference sequence). CDR3 loop: CASSLTVQETQYF. In DNA, the CDR3 is TGTGCCAGCAGCCTGACAGTCCAAGAGACCCAGTACTTC.

The rearrangement uses TRBV9 and TRBJ2-3; TRBD2 agrees at 7 bases. The junction had 11 bases not matched to a gene; V was cut back by 5 bases and J by 2 bases. The CDR3 contains 16 residues. Per the germline V gene, CDR1 is SGDLS and CDR2 is YYNGEE. CDR3 DNA: TGTGCCAGCAGTGGTTCCCTAGCGGCAATCACAGATACGCAGTATTTT. It codes for CASSGSLAAITDTQYF. The full variable domain, rest sourced from reference TRBV9 and TRBJ2-3, is DSGVTQTPKHLITATGQRVTLRCSPRSGDLSVYWYQQSLDQGLQFLIQYYNGEERAKGNILERFSAQQFPDLHSELNLSSLELGDSALYFCASSGSLAAITDTQYFGPGTRLTVL.

J is TRBJ2-1 and V is TRBV1; no DNA check was done on the table's D call, TRBD2. TRBV1 is shown as a pseudogene. The CDR3 spans 19 residues. The CDR3 is CTSSQEFRRGGVWLDEQFF. CDR3 DNA sequence: TGCACCAGCAGCCAAGAATTTAGACGGGGTGGGGTATGGTTGGATGAGCAGTTCTTC.

This clone was seen a single time. This rearrangement joins TRBV18 to TRBJ1-2; TRBD1 aligns across 9 bases. Germline V gives CDR1 KGHSH, CDR2 LQKENI. Trimming cost V 2 bases and J 0 bases; bases outside gene matches: 7. This CDR3 contains 17 residues. The CDR3 is CASSPWTGVTSNYGYTF. DNA for the CDR3: TGTGCCAGCTCACCATGGACAGGGGTGACATCTAACTATGGCTACACCTTC. Full variable domain (missing parts from reference TRBV18 and TRBJ1-2): NAGVMQNPRHLVRRRGQEARLRCSPMKGHSHVYWYRQLPEEGLKFMVYLQKENIIDESGMPKERFSAEFPKEGPSILRIQQVVRGDSAAYFCASSPWTGVTSNYGYTFGSGTRLTVV.

This chain connects TRBV4-3 to TRBJ1-3; D not resolved. The CDR3 runs 12 residues. The V gene's germline CDR1 is LGHNA and CDR2 YSLEER. Trimming stripped 5 bases from V and 2 bases from J, with 4 bases between. The CDR3 region has the DNA TGCGCCAGCAGCGTTACTGGAAACACCATATATTTT. This encodes CASSVTGNTIYF.

The gene calls are TRBV7-8 and TRBJ1-4, with 11 nucleotides matching TRBD1. Germline V gene sequence: CDR1 SGHVS, CDR2 FQNEAQ. J lost 4 bases, V lost 1 base, and 14 bases had no gene match. CDR3 length: 20 amino acids. CDR3 in amino acids: CASSLEGGQGGEVGNEKLFF. Here the CDR3 DNA reads TGTGCCAGCAGCTTAGAGGGGGGACAGGGGGGCGAGGTCGGTAATGAAAAACTGTTTTTT.

J is TRBJ1-1 and V is TRBV9; 7 bases agree with TRBD1. The CDR3 totals 15 residues. Losses at the gene ends were 4 bases for V and 4 bases for J; bases not matched to a gene: 10. Germline V gene sequence: CDR1 SGDLS, CDR2 YYNGEE. CDR3 in amino acids: CASSHRDSYSTEAFF. DNA of the CDR3: TGTGCCAGCAGCCACCGGGACAGCTATTCCACTGAAGCTTTCTTT.

The chain is built from TRBV2 and TRBJ2-2; TRBD2 matches 9 bases. V shed 5 bases and J 6 bases; nucleotides not matched to a gene: 10. Germline assignment: CDR1 SNHLY and CDR2 FYNNEI. This CDR3 spans 16 amino acids. The CDR3 DNA sequence: TGTGCCAGCAGTCAAAGCGGGAGGACTTCGGCCGGGGAGCTGTTTTTT. It specifies CASSQSGRTSAGELFF.

This sequence joins TRBV11-1 and TRBJ2-7; 11 nucleotides match TRBD1. The CDR3 extends over 14 amino acids. From germline, CDR1 is SGHAT and CDR2 FQDESV (reference sequence). The trim removed 8 bases at V and 2 bases at J, leaving 5 bases unmatched. Here the CDR3 reads CASGTGGPTYEQYF. For the CDR3, the DNA is TGTGCCAGCGGGACAGGGGGGCCTACCTACGAGCAGTACTTC.

V usage is TRBV5-1 and J usage is TRBJ2-5, with TRBD1 as a possible D gene (6 bases). Germline V gene lookup returns CDR1 SGHRS and CDR2 YFSETQ. The CDR3 runs to 14 residues. The V gene lost 1 base and the J gene lost 4 bases, with 11 bases spanning the gap. CDR3 in DNA: TGCGCCAGCAGCTTGTTTTGGGGGCCAGAGACCCAGTACTTC. It yields the protein CASSLFWGPETQYF.

V and J are TRBV7-6 and TRBJ1-6, with TRBD1 as a possible D gene (6 bases). Germline values: CDR1 SGHVS, CDR2 FNYEAQ. Trimming shortened V by 4 bases and J by 11 bases, and 15 bases separated the two germline ends. There are 14 residues in the CDR3. Here the CDR3 reads CASSSEEGGPPLHF. The CDR3 DNA reads TGTGCCAGCAGCTCGGAGGAGGGGGGGCCACCCCTCCACTTT.

The chain employs TRBV6-5 and TRBJ1-2, with TRBD1 as a possible D gene (6 bases). The V end was cut by 5 bases, the J end by 6 bases, with 13 bases between. Germline loops: CDR1 MNHEY, CDR2 SVGAGI. The CDR3 loop spans 13 amino acids. The CDR3 nucleotides are TGTGCCAGCAGTCCCCAGGGGAGGGATGGCTACACCTTC. Its translation is CASSPQGRDGYTF.

The rearrangement uses TRBV4-1 and TRBJ2-4; D is uncertain. V dropped 3 bases and J dropped 7 bases, with 16 bases sitting between them. Germline CDR1 is MGHRA and CDR2 is YSYEKL. The CDR3 contains 15 residues. The CDR3 loop reads CASSQGVGQSNIQYF. In DNA form, the CDR3 reads TGCGCCAGCAGCCAGGGCGTTGGTCAGTCGAACATTCAGTACTTC.

This chain connects TRBV7-9 to TRBJ2-7; weak D call: TRBD1 (7 bases). The CDR3 spans 17 residues. Deletions cut 4 bases from V and 1 base from J, with 20 bases between. Germline lookup yields CDR1 SEHNR and CDR2 FQNEAQ (reference sequence). In DNA, the CDR3 is TGTGCCAGCAGCTCCATTCTTCGGCAGGGGGGATCCTACGAGCAGTACTTC. Translating gives CASSSILRQGGSYEQYF.

The chain employs TRBV7-2 and TRBJ2-1, with D perhaps TRBD2 (7 bases). Germline CDR1 is SGHTA and CDR2 is FQGNSA. The CDR3 length is 18 residues. The germline V and J ends were trimmed by 3 bases and 0 bases, with 18 bases remaining between them. The CDR3 is CASSFPNRRGASYNEQFF. DNA of the CDR3: TGTGCCAGCAGCTTTCCAAACCGACGGGGGGCCTCCTACAATGAGCAGTTCTTC.

The chain recombines TRBV4-3 with TRBJ2-2, with a tentative D call TRBD1 (5 bases). The CDR3 has 15 amino acids. The germline CDR1 and CDR2 sequences are LGHNA and YSLEER. V lost 0 bases and J 6 bases, leaving 11 bases between the germline ends. CDR3 nucleotides: TGCGCCAGCAGCCAAGACAGGGTATCCCCCGGGGAGCTGTTTTTT. Its protein product is CASSQDRVSPGELFF.